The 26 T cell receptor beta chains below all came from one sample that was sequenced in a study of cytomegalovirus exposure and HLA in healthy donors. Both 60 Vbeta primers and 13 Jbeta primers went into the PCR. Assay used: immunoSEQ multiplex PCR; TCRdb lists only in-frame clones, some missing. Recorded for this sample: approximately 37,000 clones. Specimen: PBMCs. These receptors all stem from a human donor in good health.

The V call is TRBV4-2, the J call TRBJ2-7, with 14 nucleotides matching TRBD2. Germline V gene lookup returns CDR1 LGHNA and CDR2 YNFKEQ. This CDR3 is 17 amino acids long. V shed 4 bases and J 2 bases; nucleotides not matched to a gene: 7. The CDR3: CASSLTATSGGAYEQYF. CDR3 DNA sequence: TGTGCCAGCAGCCTGACCGCGACTAGCGGGGGGGCCTACGAGCAGTACTTC.

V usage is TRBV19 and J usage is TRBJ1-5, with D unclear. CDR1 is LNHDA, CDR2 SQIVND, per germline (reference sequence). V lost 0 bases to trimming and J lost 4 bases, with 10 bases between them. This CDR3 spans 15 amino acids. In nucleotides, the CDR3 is TGTGCCAGTAGTATAGACGTCGGGGAGAATCAGCCCCAGCATTTT. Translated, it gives CASSIDVGENQPQHF.

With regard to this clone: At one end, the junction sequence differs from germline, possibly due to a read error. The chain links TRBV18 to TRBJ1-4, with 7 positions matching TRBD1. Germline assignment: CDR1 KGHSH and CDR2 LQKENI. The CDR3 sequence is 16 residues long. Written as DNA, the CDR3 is TGTGCCAGCGCACCCCAGCAGGGGGAGACTAATGAAAAACTGTTTTTT. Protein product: CASAPQQGETNEKLFF.

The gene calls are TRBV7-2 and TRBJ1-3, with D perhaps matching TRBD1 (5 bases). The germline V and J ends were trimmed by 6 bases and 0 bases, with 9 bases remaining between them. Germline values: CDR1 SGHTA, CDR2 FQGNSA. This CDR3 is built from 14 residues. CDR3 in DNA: TGTGCCAGCAGTCCGACAGTCTCTGGAAACACCATATATTTT. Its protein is CASSPTVSGNTIYF.

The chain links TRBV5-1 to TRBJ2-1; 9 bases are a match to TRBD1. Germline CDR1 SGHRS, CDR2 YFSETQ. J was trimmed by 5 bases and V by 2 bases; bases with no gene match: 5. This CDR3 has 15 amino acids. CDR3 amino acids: CASSFGWTGDNEQFF. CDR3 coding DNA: TGCGCCAGCAGCTTTGGTTGGACAGGGGACAATGAGCAGTTCTTC.

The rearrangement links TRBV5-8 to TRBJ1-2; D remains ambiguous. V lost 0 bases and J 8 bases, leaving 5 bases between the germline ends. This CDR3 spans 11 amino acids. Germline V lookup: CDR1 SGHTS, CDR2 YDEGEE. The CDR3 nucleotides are TGTGCCAGCAGCTTGGCCCCAGGCTACACCTTC. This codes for CASSLAPGYTF.

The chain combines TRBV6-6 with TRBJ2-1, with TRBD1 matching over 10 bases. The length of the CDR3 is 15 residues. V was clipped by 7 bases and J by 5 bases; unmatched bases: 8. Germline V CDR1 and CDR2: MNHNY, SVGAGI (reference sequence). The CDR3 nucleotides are TGTGCCAGCACCATCGACAGGGGGCCGAACAATGAGCAGTTCTTC. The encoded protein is CASTIDRGPNNEQFF.

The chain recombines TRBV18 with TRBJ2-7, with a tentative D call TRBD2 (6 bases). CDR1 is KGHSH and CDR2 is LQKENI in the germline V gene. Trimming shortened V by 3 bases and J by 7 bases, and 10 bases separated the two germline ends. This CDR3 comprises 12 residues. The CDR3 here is CASSPGLEEQYF. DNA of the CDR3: TGTGCCAGCTCACCGGGACTTGAGGAGCAGTACTTC.

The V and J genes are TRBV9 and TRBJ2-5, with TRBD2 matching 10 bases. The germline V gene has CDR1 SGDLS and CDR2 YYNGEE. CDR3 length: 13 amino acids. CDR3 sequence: CAKHGTSVETQYF. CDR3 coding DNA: TGTGCGAAGCACGGGACTAGCGTGGAGACCCAGTACTTC.

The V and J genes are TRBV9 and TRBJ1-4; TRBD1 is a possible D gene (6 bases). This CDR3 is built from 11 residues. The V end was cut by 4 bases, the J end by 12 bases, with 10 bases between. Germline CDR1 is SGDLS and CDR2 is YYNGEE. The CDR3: CASSSGTQLFF. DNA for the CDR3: TGTGCCAGCAGCTCCGGGACACAACTGTTTTTT.

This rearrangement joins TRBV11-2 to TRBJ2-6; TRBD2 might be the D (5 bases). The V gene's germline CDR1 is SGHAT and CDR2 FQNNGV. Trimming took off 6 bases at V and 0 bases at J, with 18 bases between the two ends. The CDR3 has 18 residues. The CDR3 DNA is TGTGCCAGCAGACCCGGGGAAGGCGGTAGCTCTGGGGCCAACGTCCTGACTTTC. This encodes CASRPGEGGSSGANVLTF.

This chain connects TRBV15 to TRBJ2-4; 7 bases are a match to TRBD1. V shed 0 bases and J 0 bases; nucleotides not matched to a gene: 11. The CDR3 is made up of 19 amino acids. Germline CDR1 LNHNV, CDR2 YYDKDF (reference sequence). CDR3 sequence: CATSRDTTGDRLAKNIQYF. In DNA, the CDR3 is TGTGCCACCAGCAGAGATACGACCGGGGACAGACTAGCCAAAAACATTCAGTACTTC.

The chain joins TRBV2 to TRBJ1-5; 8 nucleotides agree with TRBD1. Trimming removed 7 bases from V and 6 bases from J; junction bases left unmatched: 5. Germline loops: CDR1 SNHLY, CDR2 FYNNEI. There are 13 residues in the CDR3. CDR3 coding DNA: TGTGCCAGCACCGGACAGGGAGGTCAGCCCCAGCATTTT. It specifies CASTGQGGQPQHF.

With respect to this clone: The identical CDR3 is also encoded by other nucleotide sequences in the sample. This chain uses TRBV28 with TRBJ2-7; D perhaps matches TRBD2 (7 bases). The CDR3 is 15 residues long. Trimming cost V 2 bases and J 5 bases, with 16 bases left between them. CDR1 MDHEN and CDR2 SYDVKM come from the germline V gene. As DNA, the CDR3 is TGTGCCAGCAGTTTAGGGGGAGGGGGGCGCCACGAGCAGTACTTC. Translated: CASSLGGGGRHEQYF.

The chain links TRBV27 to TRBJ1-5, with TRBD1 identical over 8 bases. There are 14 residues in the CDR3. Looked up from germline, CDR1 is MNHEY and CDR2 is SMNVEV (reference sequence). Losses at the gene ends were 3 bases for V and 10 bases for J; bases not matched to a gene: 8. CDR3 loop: CASSLTGVVDPQHF. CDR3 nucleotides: TGTGCCAGCAGTTTGACAGGGGTGGTGGATCCCCAGCATTTT.

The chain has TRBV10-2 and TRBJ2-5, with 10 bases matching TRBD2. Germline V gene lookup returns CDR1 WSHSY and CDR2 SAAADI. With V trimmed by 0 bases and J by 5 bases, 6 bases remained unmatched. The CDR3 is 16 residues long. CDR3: CASSESGLAVGETQYF. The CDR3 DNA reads TGCGCCAGCAGTGAGTCTGGACTAGCGGTGGGGGAGACCCAGTACTTC.

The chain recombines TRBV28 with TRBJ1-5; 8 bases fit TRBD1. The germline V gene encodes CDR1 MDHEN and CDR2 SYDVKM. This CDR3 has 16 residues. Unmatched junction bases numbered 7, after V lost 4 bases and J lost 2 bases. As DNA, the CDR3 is TGTGCCAGCAGTTCGGACAGGGCGGGGGGCAATCAGCCCCAGCATTTT. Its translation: CASSSDRAGGNQPQHF.

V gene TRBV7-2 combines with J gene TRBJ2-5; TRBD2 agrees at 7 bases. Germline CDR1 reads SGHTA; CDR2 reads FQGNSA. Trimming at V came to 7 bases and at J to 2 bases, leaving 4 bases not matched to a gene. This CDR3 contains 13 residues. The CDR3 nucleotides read TGTGCCAGCAAGGGACTACCACAAGAGACCCAGTACTTC. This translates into CASKGLPQETQYF.

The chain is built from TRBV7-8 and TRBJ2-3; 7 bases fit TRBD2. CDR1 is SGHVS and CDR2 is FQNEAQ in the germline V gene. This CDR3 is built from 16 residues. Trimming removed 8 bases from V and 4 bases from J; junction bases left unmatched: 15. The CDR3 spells CASAHTGGSIADTQYF. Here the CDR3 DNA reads TGTGCCAGCGCCCATACGGGGGGAAGTATAGCAGATACGCAGTATTTT.

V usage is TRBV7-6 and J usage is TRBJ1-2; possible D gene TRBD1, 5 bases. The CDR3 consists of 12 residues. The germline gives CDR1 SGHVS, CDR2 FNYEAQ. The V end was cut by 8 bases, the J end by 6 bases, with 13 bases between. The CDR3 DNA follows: TGTGCCAGCTCCGCGGGGGGGGATGGCTACACCTTC. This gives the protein CASSAGGDGYTF.

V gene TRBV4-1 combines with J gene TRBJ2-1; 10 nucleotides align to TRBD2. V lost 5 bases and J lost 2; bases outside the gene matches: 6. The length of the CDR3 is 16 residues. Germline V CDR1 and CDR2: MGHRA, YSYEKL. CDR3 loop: CASSKSGGDTYNEQFF. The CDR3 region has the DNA TGCGCCAGCAGCAAGAGCGGGGGGGACACCTACAATGAGCAGTTCTTC.

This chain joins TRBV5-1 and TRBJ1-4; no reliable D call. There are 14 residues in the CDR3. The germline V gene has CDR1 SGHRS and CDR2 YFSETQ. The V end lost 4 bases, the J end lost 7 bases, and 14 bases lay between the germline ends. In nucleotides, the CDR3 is TGCGCCAGCAGCCCGAACTCCCCTGGTGAAAAACTGTTTTTT. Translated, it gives CASSPNSPGEKLFF.

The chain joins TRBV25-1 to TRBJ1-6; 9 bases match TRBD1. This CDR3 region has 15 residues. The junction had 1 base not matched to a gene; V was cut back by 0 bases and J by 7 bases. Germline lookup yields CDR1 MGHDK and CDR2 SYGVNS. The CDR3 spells CASSEYGTGNSPLHF. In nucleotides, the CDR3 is TGTGCCAGCAGTGAATATGGGACAGGGAATTCACCCCTCCACTTT.

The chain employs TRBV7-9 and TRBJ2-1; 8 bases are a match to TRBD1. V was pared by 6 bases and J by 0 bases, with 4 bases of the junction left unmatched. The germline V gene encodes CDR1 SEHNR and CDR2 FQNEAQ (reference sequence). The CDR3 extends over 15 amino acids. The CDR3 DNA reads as TGTGCCAGCAGTCCCACAGGGGGCTCCTACAATGAGCAGTTCTTC. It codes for CASSPTGGSYNEQFF.

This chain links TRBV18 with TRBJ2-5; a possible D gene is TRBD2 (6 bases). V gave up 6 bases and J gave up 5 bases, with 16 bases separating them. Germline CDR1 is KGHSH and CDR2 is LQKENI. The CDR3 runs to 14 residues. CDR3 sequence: CASSQAGPGETQYF. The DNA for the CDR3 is TGTGCCAGCTCTCAGGCGGGGCCCGGCGAGACCCAGTACTTC.

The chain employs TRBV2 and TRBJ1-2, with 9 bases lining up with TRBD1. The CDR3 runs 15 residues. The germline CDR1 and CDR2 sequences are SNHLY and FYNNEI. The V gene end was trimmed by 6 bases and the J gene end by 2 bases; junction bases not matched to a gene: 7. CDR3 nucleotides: TGTGCCAGCAGGGGTGGGACAGGGCTAAACTATGGCTACACCTTC. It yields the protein CASRGGTGLNYGYTF.